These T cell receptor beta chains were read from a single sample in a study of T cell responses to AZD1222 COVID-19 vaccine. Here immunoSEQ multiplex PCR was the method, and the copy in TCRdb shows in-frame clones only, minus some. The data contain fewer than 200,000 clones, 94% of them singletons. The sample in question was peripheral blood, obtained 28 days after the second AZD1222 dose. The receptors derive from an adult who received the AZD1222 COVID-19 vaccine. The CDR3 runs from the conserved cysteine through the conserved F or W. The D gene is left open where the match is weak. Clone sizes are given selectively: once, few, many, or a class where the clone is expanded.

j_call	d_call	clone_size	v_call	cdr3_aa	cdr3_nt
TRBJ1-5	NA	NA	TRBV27	CASSLYGGYSNQPQHF	TGTGCCAGCAGTTTATATGGGGGATATAGCAATCAGCCCCAGCATTTT
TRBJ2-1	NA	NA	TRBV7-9	CASSSSSLGTSYNEQFF	TGTGCCAGCAGCTCCTCGAGCCTAGGAACCTCCTACAATGAGCAGTTCTTC
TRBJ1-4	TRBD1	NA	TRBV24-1	CATSAGQGNEKLFF	TGTGCCACCAGTGCGGGACAGGGAAATGAAAAACTGTTTTTT
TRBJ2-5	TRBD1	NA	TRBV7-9	CASKTGGQETQYF	TGTGCCAGCAAAACAGGGGGCCAAGAGACCCAGTACTTC
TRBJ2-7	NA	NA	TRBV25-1	CASSAGLYEQYF	TGTGCCAGCAGTGCGGGACTTTACGAGCAGTACTTC
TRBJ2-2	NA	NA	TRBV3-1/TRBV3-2	CASSPLPGYTGELFF	TGTGCCAGCAGCCCCCTACCGGGGTACACCGGGGAGCTGTTTTTT
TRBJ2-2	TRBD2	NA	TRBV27	CASSLLGGAGELFF	TGTGCCAGCAGTCTCTTGGGAGGGGCCGGGGAGCTGTTTTTT
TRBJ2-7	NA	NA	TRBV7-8	CASSLFEGGRRVYEQYF	TGTGCCAGCAGCTTGTTTGAGGGGGGGCGTAGGGTCTACGAGCAGTACTTC
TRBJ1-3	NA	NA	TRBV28	CASSINGNTIYF	TGTGCCAGCAGCATTAACGGAAACACCATATATTTT
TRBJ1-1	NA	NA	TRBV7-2	CASSFGGYTEAFF	TGTGCCAGCAGCTTTGGGGGCTACACTGAAGCTTTCTTT
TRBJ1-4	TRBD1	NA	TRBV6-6	CASSPDISWTGRGEKLFF	TGTGCCAGCAGTCCAGATATCTCCTGGACAGGGAGAGGTGAAAAACTGTTTTTT
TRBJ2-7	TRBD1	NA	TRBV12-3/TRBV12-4	CASSLGQIYEQYF	TGTGCCAGCAGCCTGGGACAGATCTACGAGCAGTACTTC
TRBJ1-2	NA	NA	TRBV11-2	CASSMGLSTANNYGYTF	TGTGCCAGCAGCATGGGGTTATCGACAGCAAACAACTATGGCTACACCTTC
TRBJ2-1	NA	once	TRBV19	CASSLGTPRSSYNEQFF	TGTGCCAGTAGTTTGGGGACACCAAGGAGCTCCTACAATGAGCAGTTCTTC
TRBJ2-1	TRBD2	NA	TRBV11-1	CASSLGGGNEQFF	TGTGCCAGCTCTCTGGGGGGGGGCAATGAGCAGTTCTTC
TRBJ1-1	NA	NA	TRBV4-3	CASSQVDRNTEAFF	TGCGCCAGCAGCCAAGTAGATAGAAACACTGAAGCTTTCTTT
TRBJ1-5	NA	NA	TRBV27	CASSLSRVASNQPQHF	TGTGCCAGCAGTTTATCCAGGGTGGCAAGCAATCAGCCCCAGCATTTT
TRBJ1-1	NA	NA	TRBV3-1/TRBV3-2	CASSRGPGNTEAFF	TGTGCCAGCAGCCGGGGGCCGGGGAACACTGAAGCTTTCTTT
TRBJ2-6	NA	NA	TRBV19	CASSDRNSGANVLTF	TGTGCCAGTAGTGACAGGAACTCTGGGGCCAACGTCCTGACTTTC
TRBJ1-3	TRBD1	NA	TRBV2	CASSQDRGFAGNTIYF	TGTGCCAGCAGTCAAGACAGGGGATTTGCCGGAAACACCATATATTTT
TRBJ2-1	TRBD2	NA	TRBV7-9	CASPLYLPGTSGRFF	TGTGCCAGCCCCCTATATCTACCCGGGACTAGCGGGAGATTCTTC
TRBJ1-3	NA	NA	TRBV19	CASRQELSLKSGNTIYF	TGTGCCAGCAGACAGGAGTTATCCCTTAAGTCTGGAAACACCATATATTTT
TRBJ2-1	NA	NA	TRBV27	CASSLPGAESYNEQFF	TGTGCCAGCAGTTTACCAGGGGCCGAATCCTACAATGAGCAGTTCTTC
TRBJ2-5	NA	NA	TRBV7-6	CASSLAGETQYF	TGTGCCAGCAGCTTAGCCGGGGAGACCCAGTACTTC
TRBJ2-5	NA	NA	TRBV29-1	CSVRRREQETQYF	TGCAGCGTTCGACGCAGGGAACAAGAGACCCAGTACTTC
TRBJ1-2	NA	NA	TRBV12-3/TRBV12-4	CASSLGGNYGYTF	TGTGCCAGCAGTCTGGGGGGAAACTATGGCTACACCTTC
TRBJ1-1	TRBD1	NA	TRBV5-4	CASSPDRVGTEAFF	TGTGCCAGCAGCCCGGACAGGGTGGGGACTGAAGCTTTCTTT
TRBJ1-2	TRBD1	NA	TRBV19	CASSIDGTGRYGYTF	TGTGCCAGTAGTATAGACGGGACAGGGCGCTATGGCTACACCTTC
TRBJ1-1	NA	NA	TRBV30	CAWTPKGNTEAFF	TGTGCCTGGACTCCAAAGGGCAACACTGAAGCTTTCTTT
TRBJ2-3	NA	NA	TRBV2	CASSTGRLTDTQYF	TGTGCCAGCAGTACAGGAAGATTAACAGATACGCAGTATTTT
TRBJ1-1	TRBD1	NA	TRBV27	CASSMYRGDTEAFF	TGTGCCAGCAGCATGTACAGGGGAGACACTGAAGCTTTCTTT
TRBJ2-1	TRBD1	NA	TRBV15	CATSTQWTGRYNEQFF	TGTGCCACCAGCACCCAGTGGACAGGGAGATACAATGAGCAGTTCTTC
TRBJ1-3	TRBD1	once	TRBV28	CASSLAIGTGGNTIYF	TGTGCCAGCAGTTTAGCAATCGGGACAGGTGGAAACACCATATATTTT
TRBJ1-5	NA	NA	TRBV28	CASSLNSQGRNQPQHF	TGTGCCAGCAGTTTAAACTCACAGGGTAGAAATCAGCCCCAGCATTTT
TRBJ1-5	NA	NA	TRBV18	CASSPEQLSNQPQHF	TGTGCCAGCTCACCAGAGCAGCTTAGCAATCAGCCCCAGCATTTT
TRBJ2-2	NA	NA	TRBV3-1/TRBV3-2	CASSQEGGTGELFF	TGTGCCAGCAGCCAAGAGGGCGGGACCGGGGAGCTGTTTTTT
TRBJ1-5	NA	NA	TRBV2	CASSGRVYSNQPQHF	TGTGCCAGCAGTGGCCGGGTATATAGCAATCAGCCCCAGCATTTT
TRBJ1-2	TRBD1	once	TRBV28	CASSTSGTGGYGYTF	TGTGCCAGCAGTACATCCGGGACAGGGGGATATGGCTACACCTTC
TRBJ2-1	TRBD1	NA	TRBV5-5	CASSSQGYYNEQFF	TGTGCCAGCAGCTCACAGGGGTACTACAATGAGCAGTTCTTC
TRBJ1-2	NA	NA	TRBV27	CASRGAGGYGYTF	TGTGCCAGCAGAGGGGCGGGGGGGTATGGCTACACCTTC
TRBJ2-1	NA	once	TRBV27	CASSLLGRISYNEQFF	TGTGCCAGCAGTCTTTTAGGGCGGATCTCCTACAATGAGCAGTTCTTC
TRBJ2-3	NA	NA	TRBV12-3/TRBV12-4	CASGKSTRIYF	TGTGCCAGCGGAAAGTCGACTAGAATCTATTTT
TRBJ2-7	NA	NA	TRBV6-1	CASSEGELLLSYEQYF	TGTGCCAGCAGTGAAGGGGAACTTCTCCTCTCCTACGAGCAGTACTTC
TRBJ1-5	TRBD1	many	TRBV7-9	CATSGTDTYSNQPQHF	TGTGCCACCTCCGGGACAGACACTTATAGCAATCAGCCCCAGCATTTT
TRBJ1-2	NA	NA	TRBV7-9	CASSLGMNRGDGYTF	TGTGCCAGCAGCTTAGGAATGAACAGAGGGGATGGCTACACCTTC
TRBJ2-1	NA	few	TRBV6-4	CASSDDWEGNNEQFF	TGTGCCAGCAGTGACGATTGGGAAGGGAACAATGAGCAGTTCTTC
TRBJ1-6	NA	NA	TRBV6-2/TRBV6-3	CASSYSSPLHF	TGTGCCAGCAGTTACTCATCACCCCTCCACTTT
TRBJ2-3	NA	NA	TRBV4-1	CASSPGPAGGDTQYF	TGCGCCAGCAGCCCGGGACCCGCCGGTGGAGATACGCAGTATTTT
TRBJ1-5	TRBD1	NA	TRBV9	CASSATGDSNQPQHF	TGTGCCAGCAGCGCGACAGGGGATAGCAATCAGCCCCAGCATTTT
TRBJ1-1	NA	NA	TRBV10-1	CASSRTLNTEAFF	TGCGCCAGCAGTAGGACCCTGAACACTGAAGCTTTCTTT
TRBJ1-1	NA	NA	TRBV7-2	CASSLVGAFF	TGTGCCAGCAGCTTAGTGGGAGCTTTCTTT